This record looks at one T cell receptor beta chain sequence and its context. The data belong to a study of blood T cell repertoires in COVID-19. For the study at large: The samples span acute and convalescent COVID-19 from the United States, Italy and Spain. PBMCs, B-cell-depleted T cells, or T cells provided the cDNA or gDNA that made up the material.

In the original analysis: It was from reference gene primer amplification that nucleated cell counts were estimated. Using immunoSEQ multiplex PCR, the repertoire was profiled, and TCRdb retains in-frame clones only, with some absent. The V and J calls and clone size come from that table; D and trimming were worked out from the DNA. The sample lists approximately 210,000 clones; approximately 83% were seen once. Trimming took 0 bases from V and 4 from J, leaving 11 bases between them. Germline V CDR1 and CDR2: SGDLS, YYNGEE. This CDR3 has 15 residues. This chain connects TRBV9 to TRBJ1-3, with a tentative D call TRBD1 (5 bases). The sample comprised peripheral blood. The origin of this receptor is a woman aged 40 to 50 with active or convalescent COVID-19. The chain's CDR3 is CASSVVGGAGNTIYF. Here the CDR3 DNA reads TGTGCCAGCAGCGTAGTCGGGGGAGCCGGAAACACCATATATTTT.